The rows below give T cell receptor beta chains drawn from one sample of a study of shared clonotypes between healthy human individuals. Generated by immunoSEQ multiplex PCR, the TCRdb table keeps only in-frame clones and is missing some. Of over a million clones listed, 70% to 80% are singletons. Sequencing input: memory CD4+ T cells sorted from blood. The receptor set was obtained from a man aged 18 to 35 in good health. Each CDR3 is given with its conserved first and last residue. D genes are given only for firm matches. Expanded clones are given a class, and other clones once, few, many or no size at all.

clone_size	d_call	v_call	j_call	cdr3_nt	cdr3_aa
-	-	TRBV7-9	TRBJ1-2	TGTGCCAGCAGCTTAGGCCGTGGCTACACCTTC	CASSLGRGYTF
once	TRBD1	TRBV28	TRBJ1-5	TGTGCCAGCAGTCTCCTTCGACAGGGGAATCAGCCCCAGCATTTT	CASSLLRQGNQPQHF
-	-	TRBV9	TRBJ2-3	TGTGCCAGCAGCTCAAACCCATCCAAAGATACGCAGTATTTT	CASSSNPSKDTQYF
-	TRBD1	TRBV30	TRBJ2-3	TGTGCCTGGACCCGAACAGGGGCCGGCACAGATACGCAGTATTTT	CAWTRTGAGTDTQYF
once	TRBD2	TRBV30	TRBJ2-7	TGTGCCTGGAGTGCCGGGACTAGCGGGAGTCCCTTCGAGCAGTACTTC	CAWSAGTSGSPFEQYF
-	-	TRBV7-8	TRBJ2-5	TGTGCCAGCAGCCCAAGCAGAGATCAAGAGACCCAGTACTTC	CASSPSRDQETQYF
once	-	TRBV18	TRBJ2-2	TGTGCCAGCTCACCACCGGAGGGGGGGCCGAACACCGGGGAGCTGTTTTTT	CASSPPEGGPNTGELFF
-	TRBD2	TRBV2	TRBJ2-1	TGTGCCAGCAGATTGACTAGCGGGAGCCCCAATGAGCAGTTCTTC	CASRLTSGSPNEQFF
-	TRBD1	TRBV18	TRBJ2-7	TGTGCCAGCTCATCCCAGGGGACAGGAATTTCCTACGAGCAGTACTTC	CASSSQGTGISYEQYF
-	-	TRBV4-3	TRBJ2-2	TGCGCCAGCAGGAAGACAGAGAACACCGGGGAGCTGTTTTTT	CASRKTENTGELFF
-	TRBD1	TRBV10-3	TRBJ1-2	TGTGCCATCACCCCGACAGGGGATGGCTACACCTTC	CAITPTGDGYTF
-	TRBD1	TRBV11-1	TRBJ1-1	TGTGCCAGCAGAACAGGGGGCAGGAGCACTGAAGCTTTCTTT	CASRTGGRSTEAFF
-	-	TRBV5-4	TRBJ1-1	TGTGCCAGCAGCCGAGGAGGATATCAAGCTGAAGCTTTCTTT	CASSRGGYQAEAFF
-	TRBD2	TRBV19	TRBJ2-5	TGTGCCAGTAGTCAGGGACTAGCGGGAGAGACCCAGTACTTC	CASSQGLAGETQYF
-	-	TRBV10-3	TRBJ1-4	TGTGCCATCAGTCCAGGGTCTGGTGAAAAACTGTTTTTT	CAISPGSGEKLFF
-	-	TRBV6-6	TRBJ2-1	TGTGCCAGCAGGGAACATTTCCTTATGAATGAGCAGTTCTTC	CASREHFLMNEQFF
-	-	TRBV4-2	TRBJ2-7	TGTGCCAGCAGCCAAGTTGACGCCTACGAGCAGTACTTC	CASSQVDAYEQYF
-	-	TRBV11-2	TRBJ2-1	TGTGCCAGCAGCTCAGGAAGCGGCACCTACAATGAGCAGTTCTTC	CASSSGSGTYNEQFF
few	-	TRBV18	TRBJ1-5	TGTGCCAGCAGTGGCGGGGGCTCCAATCAGCCCCAGCATTTT	CASSGGGSNQPQHF
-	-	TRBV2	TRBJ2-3	TGTGCCAGCAGTGAAACCCCGCGGGATACGCAGTATTTT	CASSETPRDTQYF
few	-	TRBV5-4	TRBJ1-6	TGTGCCAGCAGCACCGGGCCCCGGGCTAATTCACCCCTCCACTTT	CASSTGPRANSPLHF
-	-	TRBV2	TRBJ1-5	TGTGCCAGCTCAGCAGGTAACAACAATCAGCCCCAGCATTTT	CASSAGNNNQPQHF
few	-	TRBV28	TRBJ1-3	TGTGCCAGCAGTCCTCAGGGTTTTGGAAACACCATATATTTT	CASSPQGFGNTIYF
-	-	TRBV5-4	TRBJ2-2	TGTGCCAGCAGCCCGGGGGGCGGGAGGAACACCGGGGAGCTGTTTTTT	CASSPGGGRNTGELFF
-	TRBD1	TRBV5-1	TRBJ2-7	TGCGCCAGCAGCCCCCTACAGGGGGCCTCCTACGAGCAGTACTTC	CASSPLQGASYEQYF
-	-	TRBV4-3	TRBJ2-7	TGCGCCAGCAGCCAAGATCGGGGGAACGAGCAGTACTTC	CASSQDRGNEQYF
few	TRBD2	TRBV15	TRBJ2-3	TGTGCCACCAGCAGGGGACTAGCGGTTAGCACAGATACGCAGTATTTT	CATSRGLAVSTDTQYF
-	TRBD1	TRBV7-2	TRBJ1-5	TGTGCCAGCAGCCTCGGGACAGGGCCCAATCAGCCCCAGCATTTT	CASSLGTGPNQPQHF
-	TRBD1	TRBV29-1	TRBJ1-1	TGCAGCGCCCGACAGGGACTAAGGGCTGAAGCTTTCTTT	CSARQGLRAEAFF
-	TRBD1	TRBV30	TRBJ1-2	TGTGCCTGGACCCGGGACAGGGATGGCTACACCTTC	CAWTRDRDGYTF
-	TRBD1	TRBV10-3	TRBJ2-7	TGTGCCATCAGGGGGACAGGCCGCTCCTACGAGCAGTACTTC	CAIRGTGRSYEQYF
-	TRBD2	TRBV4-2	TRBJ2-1	TGTGCCAGCAGCCAAGAAGGACTAGTAAGTGAGCAGTTCTTC	CASSQEGLVSEQFF
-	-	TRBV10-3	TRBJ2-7	TGTGCCATCAGAGAAGTGAGCTCCTACGAGCAGTACTTC	CAIREVSSYEQYF
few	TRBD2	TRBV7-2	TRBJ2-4	TGTGCCAGCAGCTTAGGGACTAGCGGGAGTGGCCAAAACATTCAGTACTTC	CASSLGTSGSGQNIQYF
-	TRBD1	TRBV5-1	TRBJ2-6	TGCGCCAGCAGCTTGGGGGGAACAGGGGACGCTGGGGCCAACGTCCTGACTTTC	CASSLGGTGDAGANVLTF